The T cell receptor beta chain described here comes from a study of T cell responses to AZD1222 COVID-19 vaccine. Study background: Researchers grouped second doses given at about 4 or about 12 weeks into one pool.

Sequencing was performed with immunoSEQ multiplex PCR; in TCRdb, only in-frame clones are kept and a portion is missing. Of roughly 29,000 clones in the sample, over 85% are singletons; the top ten hold 8.1%. Points from the study as a whole: Across spike, vaccine-associated CD4 TCRs were found, dominant at 160-218 and 743-854. Reports say nearly half of spike-specific TCRs go after unmutated variant regions.

Germline V gene lookup returns CDR1 SEHNR and CDR2 FQNEAQ (reference sequence). This CDR3 is 14 amino acids long. The ends were cut back, 7 bases at V and 3 bases at J, with 13 bases in the middle. As to this clone: Its antigen is not known.

The source material was peripheral blood, sampled on day 0 of AZD1222 vaccination. This TCR came from an adult in good health. J is TRBJ2-1 and V is TRBV7-9; TRBD2 is a possible D gene (5 bases). The CDR3 loop is CASKGEMGYNEQFF. CDR3 DNA sequence: TGTGCCAGCAAGGGAGAAATGGGCTACAATGAGCAGTTCTTC.